Given below is one T cell receptor (beta chain) in context. The target antigen is unknown. This specimen comes from a study of a mutant IDH1 vaccine in newly diagnosed glioma. The overall study: The vaccination schedule gave patients eight doses in weeks 1, 3, 5, 7, 11, 15, 19 and 23. Following radiotherapy alone, or alongside temozolomide cycles, vaccination was started after an interval of 4-6 weeks. Sex among treated patients split about 62% male, roughly 38% female; mean age was roughly 40 years.

Time point of the sample: week 23, last vaccination. Doses comprised 300 ug of mutant IDH1 20-mer peptide each, plus topical imiquimod. The astrocytomas were IDH1-mutant, ATRX-negative, and WHO grade 3 or 4. Some clones are missing from TCRdb's copy, which holds only in-frame ones; the method was immunoSEQ multiplex PCR. The data show tens of thousands of clones, around 74% seen once. Germline trimming cut 4 bases from V and 7 bases from J; bases unmatched to any gene: 3. The CDR3 spans 12 residues. The germline V gene has CDR1 SGHDT and CDR2 YYEEEE. This TCR was sampled from a man in his fifties with glioma. Source: PBMCs, taken from a glioma patient whose treatment included an IDH1 peptide vaccine. This chain connects TRBV5-6 to TRBJ1-2; 8 bases agree with TRBD1. The chain's CDR3 is CASSPDRAGYTF. In DNA form, the CDR3 reads TGTGCCAGCAGCCCGGACAGGGCTGGCTACACCTTC.